Each of the 20 T cell receptor beta chains below was sequenced from the same sample in a study of CD8 T cells in ankylosing spondylitis. Study-level findings and limits: One TCR beta motif, made up of roughly 8 highly homologous variants, appeared characteristic of ankylosing spondylitis blood.

No antigen has been assigned to these receptors. One entry per CDR3 protein results from TCRdb running MiXCR on the 5' RACE reads. The sample includes 130,000 or so distinct CDR3 sequences, 17% seen only once; the top ten take 25% to 40%. The specimen sequenced was blood, either unsorted or a sorted T cell fraction (not recorded which). Every receptor here comes from a male donor with ankylosing spondylitis.

This clonotype was seen a handful of times. V gene TRBV18 combines with J gene TRBJ2-5; D uncertain. Trimming cost V 3 bases and J 1 base, with 15 bases left between them. The CDR3 spans 16 residues. From germline, CDR1 is KGHSH and CDR2 LQKENI. CDR3 nucleotides: TGTGCCAGCTCACCTAATCATGACAAATCCCAAGAGACCCAGTACTTC. Translated, it gives CASSPNHDKSQETQYF.

This chain joins TRBV20-1 and TRBJ2-7, with D tentatively TRBD1 (6 bases). The CDR3 is made up of 14 amino acids. V lost 2 bases, J lost 2 bases, and 13 bases lay in between. Germline loops: CDR1 DFQATT, CDR2 SNEGSKA (reference sequence). CDR3 residues: CSARSGTLTYEQYF. The CDR3 DNA follows: TGCAGTGCTAGATCCGGGACACTGACCTACGAGCAGTACTTC.

This clonotype was observed a few times. This sequence joins TRBV11-2 and TRBJ1-1; D may be TRBD1 (5 bases). With 6 bases removed from V and 1 base from J, the gap between germline ends came to 9 bases. The CDR3 runs 13 residues. Germline values: CDR1 SGHAT, CDR2 FQNNGV. CDR3 amino acids: CASRRTGNTEAFF. Here the CDR3 DNA reads TGTGCCAGCAGACGTACAGGGAACACTGAAGCTTTCTTT.

V and J are TRBV27 and TRBJ2-7; D is unresolved. The V gene lost 4 bases and the J gene lost 1 base, with 5 bases spanning the gap. Germline assignment: CDR1 MNHEY and CDR2 SMNVEV (reference sequence). The CDR3 sequence is 12 residues long. CDR3 in DNA: TGTGCCAGCAGTTCCCCTTCCTACGAGCAGTACTTC. This translates into CASSSPSYEQYF.

This clonotype has ten or more counts. CDR3 in amino acids: CASGRAYNEQFF. CDR3 nucleotides: TGTGCCAGCGGGAGGGCGTACAATGAGCAGTTCTTC. The J gene is TRBJ2-1, the V gene TRBV27, with 7 bases aligning to TRBD2. CDR3 length: 12 amino acids. J lost 4 bases, V lost 8 bases, and 2 bases had no gene match. Germline V gene lookup returns CDR1 MNHEY and CDR2 SMNVEV (reference sequence).

The sample holds a few counts of this clonotype. The J gene is TRBJ2-2, the V gene TRBV4-1; tentative D call: TRBD2 (5 bases). CDR3 length equals 14 residues. V dropped 1 base and J dropped 6 bases, with 9 bases sitting between them. The germline CDR1 and CDR2 sequences are MGHRA and YSYEKL. This CDR3 reads CASSQASGAGELFF. DNA of the CDR3: TGCGCCAGCAGCCAAGCCAGCGGCGCCGGGGAGCTGTTTTTT.

This clonotype was seen more than once but under ten times. The gene calls are TRBV5-1 and TRBJ2-5; the match to TRBD2 covers 11 bases. CDR1 and CDR2 (germline): SGHRS, YFSETQ. Trimming removed 2 bases from V and 0 bases from J; junction bases left unmatched: 6. There are 17 residues in the CDR3. The CDR3 sequence: CASSFSLAGGHQETQYF. The CDR3 coding sequence is TGCGCCAGCAGCTTCTCCCTAGCGGGAGGCCACCAAGAGACCCAGTACTTC.

This clonotype was observed a few times. V is TRBV15 and J is TRBJ1-5; 7 nucleotides align to TRBD1. Germline CDR1 reads LNHNV; CDR2 reads YYDKDF (reference sequence). Trimming removed 9 bases from V and 4 bases from J; junction bases left unmatched: 9. The length of the CDR3 is 14 residues. CDR3: CATDDRALNQPQHF. Here the CDR3 DNA reads TGTGCCACGGACGACAGGGCCCTAAATCAGCCCCAGCATTTT.

The chain recombines TRBV20-1 with TRBJ2-3; TRBD2 aligns across 7 bases. Per the germline V gene, CDR1 is DFQATT and CDR2 is SNEGSKA (reference sequence). V lost 5 bases and J lost 8; bases outside the gene matches: 16. CDR3 length: 15 residues. The CDR3, as DNA: TGCAGTGCTGTTCCGGGGAGGGGAGTTGGCGGTACGCAGTATTTT. Residues: CSAVPGRGVGGTQYF.

The V call is TRBV11-2, the J call TRBJ2-1; tentatively, D is TRBD2 (5 bases). The germline gives CDR1 SGHAT, CDR2 FQNNGV. The CDR3 runs 14 residues. V was shortened by 1 base and J by 7 bases, with 11 bases between the two germline ends. The CDR3 sequence: CASSLAGNRNEQFF. In nucleotides, the CDR3 is TGTGCCAGCAGCTTAGCGGGAAATAGAAATGAGCAGTTCTTC.

This clonotype occurred a few times. This chain joins TRBV12-3 or TRBV12-4 and TRBJ1-1; D ambiguous. This CDR3 comprises 12 residues. The V and J ends lost 0 bases and 11 bases respectively, with 10 bases between them. The CDR3 here is CASSLAEGLAFF. For the CDR3, the DNA is TGTGCCAGCAGTTTAGCGGAGGGTTTGGCTTTCTTT.

This clonotype was picked up a small number of times. The chain joins TRBV20-1 to TRBJ1-6; 8 bases are a match to TRBD1. V gave up 2 bases and J gave up 4 bases; unmatched junction bases: 7. Germline V gene data show CDR1 as DFQATT and CDR2 as SNEGSKA (reference sequence). This CDR3 has 16 residues. CDR3 sequence (DNA): TGCAGTGCTAGACTTCGACAGGGGATTTATAATTCACCCCTCCACTTT. This sequence encodes CSARLRQGIYNSPLHF.

This sequence joins TRBV6-5 and TRBJ2-7; D is perhaps TRBD2 (6 bases). In germline, CDR1 is MNHEY, CDR2 SVGAGI. The CDR3 is 9 residues long. The CDR3 DNA is TGTGCGGCGGGATACGAGCAGTACTTC. It translates to CAAGYEQYF.

This chain links TRBV27 with TRBJ2-5; unclear D gene. There are 12 residues in the CDR3. Per germline, CDR1 MNHEY and CDR2 SMNVEV (reference sequence). The V gene lost 6 bases and the J gene lost 5 bases, with 10 bases spanning the gap. Here the CDR3 reads CASRSLGETQYF. The CDR3 nucleotides read TGTGCCAGCAGATCTCTGGGGGAGACCCAGTACTTC.

The V and J genes are TRBV6-1 and TRBJ2-7, with 9 bases fitting TRBD1. Trimming took 7 bases from V and 3 from J; bases not matched to a gene: 10. Germline lookup yields CDR1 MNHNS and CDR2 SASEGT. CDR3 length: 15 amino acids. For the CDR3, the DNA is TGTGCCAGCACAACCTACGGACAGGGGAGCTACGAGCAGTACTTC. Protein product: CASTTYGQGSYEQYF.

The chain is built from TRBV12-3 or TRBV12-4 and TRBJ2-3; 7 nucleotides align to TRBD2. CDR3 size: 17 residues. The trim removed 3 bases at V and 0 bases at J, leaving 9 bases unmatched. The CDR3 reads CASSLLSSGTSTDTQYF. DNA for the CDR3: TGTGCCAGCAGTTTGTTGTCTAGCGGTACTAGCACAGATACGCAGTATTTT.

This clonotype was detected many times. V usage is TRBV29-1 and J usage is TRBJ2-1; 7 bases fit TRBD2. V dropped 3 bases and J dropped 0; count of bases not matched to a gene: 8. This CDR3 spans 16 amino acids. Germline V gives CDR1 SQVTM, CDR2 ANQGSEA. CDR3 DNA sequence: TGCAGCGTTGAGGGCGGGAGAGGGTCCTCCTACAATGAGCAGTTCTTC. It encodes CSVEGGRGSSYNEQFF.

CDR3 nucleotides: TGCGCCAGCAGCAGGACTAGTGTCACCTACGAGCAGTACTTC. Its translation: CASSRTSVTYEQYF. The chain links TRBV5-1 to TRBJ2-7; 7 bases align to TRBD2. The CDR3 covers 14 residues. With 4 bases clipped from V and 2 bases from J, the junction kept 6 bases outside the gene matches. Germline V gives CDR1 SGHRS, CDR2 YFSETQ.

The J gene is TRBJ2-1, the V gene TRBV27, with 10 bases fitting TRBD1. Germline-derived CDR1 and CDR2 are MNHEY and SMNVEV (reference sequence). The junction had 6 bases not matched to a gene; V was cut back by 0 bases and J by 7 bases. The CDR3 is made up of 16 amino acids. The CDR3 nucleotides are TGTGCCAGCAGTTTATCGCTGCGACAGGGGGCTAATGAGCAGTTCTTC. Amino acids: CASSLSLRQGANEQFF.

J is TRBJ2-1 and V is TRBV20-1; D unclear. V lost 1 base and J lost 6, with 4 bases in between. CDR1 is DFQATT, CDR2 SNEGSKA, per germline (reference sequence). The CDR3 runs to 11 residues. The CDR3: CSARAVNEQFF. CDR3 nucleotides: TGCAGTGCTAGAGCGGTCAATGAGCAGTTCTTC.